Presented here are 12 T cell receptor beta chains from one specimen sequenced in a study of blood T cell repertoires in COVID-19. Sequencing used immunoSEQ multiplex PCR; TCRdb keeps in-frame clones, though not all of them. The repertoire holds about 87,000 clones, with approximately 82% as singletons. Sequencing was carried out using peripheral blood. The receptors were gathered from a woman aged 70-85 years with acute or convalescent COVID-19.

The chain recombines TRBV5-4 with TRBJ1-2; D might be TRBD1 (6 bases). Germline loops: CDR1 SGHNT, CDR2 YYREEE (reference sequence). The CDR3 extends over 13 amino acids. With 4 bases removed from V and 3 bases from J, the gap between germline ends came to 10 bases. Here the CDR3 DNA reads TGTGCCAGCAGCAGTACAGGGTACTATGGCTACACCTTC. Translation gives CASSSTGYYGYTF.

V gene TRBV4-1 combines with J gene TRBJ1-5; tentatively, D is TRBD1 (6 bases). Deletions cut 5 bases from V and 6 bases from J, with 20 bases between. Germline CDR1 MGHRA, CDR2 YSYEKL. The length of the CDR3 is 16 residues. The CDR3 protein is CASSSPGRGGGQPQHF. CDR3 coding DNA: TGCGCCAGCAGCTCCCCCGGAAGGGGAGGGGGTCAGCCCCAGCATTTT.

The CDR3 protein is CASRTDRAEAFF. The CDR3 nucleotides read TGTGCCAGCAGGACTGACAGGGCTGAAGCTTTCTTT. The chain links TRBV12-3 or TRBV12-4 to TRBJ1-1; TRBD1 agrees at 7 bases. V was pared by 6 bases and J by 6 bases, with 4 bases of the junction left unmatched. This CDR3 spans 12 amino acids.

This chain connects TRBV5-6 to TRBJ2-3; 8 bases are shared with TRBD2. The CDR3 extends over 15 amino acids. Germline assignment: CDR1 SGHDT and CDR2 YYEEEE. The junction had 8 bases not matched to a gene; V was cut back by 5 bases and J by 3 bases. CDR3 DNA sequence: TGTGCCAGCAGTGAACGGGGGGGAAGGACAGATACGCAGTATTTT. Its protein product is CASSERGGRTDTQYF. The full variable domain, with the rest looked up from reference TRBV5-6 and TRBJ2-3, is DAGVTQSPTHLIKTRGQQVTLRCSPKSGHDTVSWYQQALGQGPQFIFQYYEEEERQRGNFPDRFSGHQFPNYSSELNVNALLLGDSALYLCASSERGGRTDTQYFGPGTRLTVL.

The V call is TRBV9, the J call TRBJ1-6, with 10 bases matching TRBD1. Germline lookup yields CDR1 SGDLS and CDR2 YYNGEE. After removal of 2 bases from V and 8 bases from J, the junction contained 1 base not matched to a gene. This CDR3 contains 14 residues. CDR3 sequence reads: CASSVGQGYSPLHF. DNA for the CDR3: TGTGCCAGCAGCGTGGGACAGGGGTATTCACCCCTCCACTTT.

The chain uses TRBV2 and TRBJ1-1; tentative D call: TRBD1 (6 bases). V lost 5 bases, J lost 0 bases, and 7 bases lay in between. Germline V gene sequence: CDR1 SNHLY, CDR2 FYNNEI. CDR3 length: 13 residues. The CDR3, as DNA: TGTGCCAGCAGTCAGGGGTTGAACACTGAAGCTTTCTTT. Its translation: CASSQGLNTEAFF.

The rearrangement joins TRBV4-1 to TRBJ2-5; 7 bases fit TRBD2. This CDR3 has 14 residues. Germline V gives CDR1 MGHRA, CDR2 YSYEKL. The ends lost 1 base at V and 7 bases at J; junction bases unmatched: 6. CDR3: CASSQAHGEGTQYF. For the CDR3, the DNA is TGCGCCAGCAGCCAAGCCCATGGGGAGGGGACCCAGTACTTC.

The genes are TRBV20-1 and TRBJ1-2; D gene uncertain. The CDR3 loop spans 11 amino acids. V shed 8 bases and J shed 8 bases, with 15 bases lying between them. Germline CDR1 and CDR2: DFQATT and SNEGSKA (reference sequence). In DNA form, the CDR3 reads TGCAGTACAACCCGTTTTTACGGCTACACCTTC. This codes for CSTTRFYGYTF.

In its sample, this clone was seen once. The chain uses TRBV3-1 (or the pseudogene TRBV3-2) and TRBJ1-3; no clear D. CDR1 and CDR2 from the germline V gene are LGHDT and YNNKEL (reference sequence). With 2 bases removed from V and 0 bases from J, the gap between germline ends came to 11 bases. The CDR3 length is 16 residues. The CDR3 reads CASSQSAGNSGNTIYF. CDR3 DNA sequence: TGTGCCAGCAGCCAATCAGCGGGAAACTCTGGAAACACCATATATTTT.

This chain joins TRBV2 and TRBJ2-7; tentatively, D is TRBD2 (6 bases). Germline loops: CDR1 SNHLY, CDR2 FYNNEI. V lost 5 bases and J lost 7, with 18 bases in between. CDR3 size: 14 residues. The CDR3 here is CASSPWTIGDEQYF. CDR3 DNA sequence: TGTGCCAGCAGTCCCTGGACTATTGGGGATGAGCAGTACTTC.

This rearrangement joins TRBV6-2 or TRBV6-3 to TRBJ2-5, with 13 bases that match TRBD2. The J segment lost 7 bases and the V segment lost 4 bases, leaving 12 bases of the junction unmatched. Looked up from germline, CDR1 is MNHEY and CDR2 is SVGEGT. This CDR3 is built from 17 residues. The DNA for the CDR3 is TGTGCCAGCAGTTCCTGGACTAGCGGGGGCCCTTTGTCGACCCAGTACTTC. The encoded protein is CASSSWTSGGPLSTQYF.

V and J are TRBV19 and TRBJ1-5; D uncertain. The V gene lost 5 bases and the J gene lost 0 bases, with 11 bases spanning the gap. The length of the CDR3 is 15 residues. The germline CDR1 and CDR2 sequences are LNHDA and SQIVND (reference sequence). CDR3 sequence: CASSPSTVSNQPQHF. DNA for the CDR3: TGTGCCAGTAGTCCAAGTACAGTTAGCAATCAGCCCCAGCATTTT.